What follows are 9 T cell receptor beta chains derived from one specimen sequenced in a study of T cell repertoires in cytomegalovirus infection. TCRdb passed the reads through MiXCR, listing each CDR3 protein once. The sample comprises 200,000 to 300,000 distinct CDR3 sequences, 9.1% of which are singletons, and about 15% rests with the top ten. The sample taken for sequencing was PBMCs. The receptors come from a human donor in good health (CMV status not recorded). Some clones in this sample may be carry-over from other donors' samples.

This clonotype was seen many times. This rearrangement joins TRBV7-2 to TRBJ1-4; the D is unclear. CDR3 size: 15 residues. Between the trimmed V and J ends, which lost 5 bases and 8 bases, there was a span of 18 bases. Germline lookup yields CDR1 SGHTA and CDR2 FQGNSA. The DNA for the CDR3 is TGTGCCAGCAGCCTTAGACTCACCATTCCCGAAAAACTGTTTTTT. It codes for CASSLRLTIPEKLFF.

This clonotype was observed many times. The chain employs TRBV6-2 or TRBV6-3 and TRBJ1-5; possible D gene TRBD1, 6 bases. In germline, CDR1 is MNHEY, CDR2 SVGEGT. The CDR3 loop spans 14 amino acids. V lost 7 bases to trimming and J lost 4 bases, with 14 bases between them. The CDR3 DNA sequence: TGTGCCAGCATGGAGGGGGTACGGAATCAGCCCCAGCATTTT. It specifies CASMEGVRNQPQHF.

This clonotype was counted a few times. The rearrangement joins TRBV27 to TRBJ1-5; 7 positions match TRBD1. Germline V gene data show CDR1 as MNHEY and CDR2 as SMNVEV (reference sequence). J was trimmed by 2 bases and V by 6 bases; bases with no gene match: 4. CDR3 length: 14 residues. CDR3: CASRTDRGNQPQHF. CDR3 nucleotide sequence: TGTGCCAGCAGAACAGACAGGGGCAATCAGCCCCAGCATTTT.

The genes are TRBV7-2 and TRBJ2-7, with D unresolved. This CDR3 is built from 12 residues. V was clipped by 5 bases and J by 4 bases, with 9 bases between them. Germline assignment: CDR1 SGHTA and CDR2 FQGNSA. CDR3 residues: CASSPRNYEQYF. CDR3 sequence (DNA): TGTGCCAGCAGCCCCCGAAATTACGAGCAGTACTTC.

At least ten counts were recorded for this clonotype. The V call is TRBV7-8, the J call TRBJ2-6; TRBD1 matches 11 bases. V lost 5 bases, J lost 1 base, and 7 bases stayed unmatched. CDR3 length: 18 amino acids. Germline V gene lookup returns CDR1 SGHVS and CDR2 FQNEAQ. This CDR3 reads CASSLRDRGLSGANVLTF. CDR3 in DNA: TGTGCCAGCAGCCTCCGGGACAGGGGGTTGTCTGGGGCCAACGTCCTGACTTTC.

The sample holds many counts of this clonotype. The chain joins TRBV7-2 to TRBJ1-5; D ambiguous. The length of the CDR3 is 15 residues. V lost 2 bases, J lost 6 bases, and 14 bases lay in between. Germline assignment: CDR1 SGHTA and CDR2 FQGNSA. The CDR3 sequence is CASSLMEHGSQPQHF. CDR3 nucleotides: TGTGCCAGCAGCTTAATGGAGCATGGGAGTCAGCCCCAGCATTTT.

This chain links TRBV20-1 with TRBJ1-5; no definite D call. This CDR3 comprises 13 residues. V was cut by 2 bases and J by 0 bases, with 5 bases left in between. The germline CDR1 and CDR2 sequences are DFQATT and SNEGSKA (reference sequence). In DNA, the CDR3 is TGCAGTGCTAGATCGGGTAGCAATCAGCCCCAGCATTTT. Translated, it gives CSARSGSNQPQHF.

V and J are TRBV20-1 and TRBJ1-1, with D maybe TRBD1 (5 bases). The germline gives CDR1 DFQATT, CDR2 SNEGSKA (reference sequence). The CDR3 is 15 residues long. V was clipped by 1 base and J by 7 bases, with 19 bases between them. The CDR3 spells CSARAPQVGAREAFF. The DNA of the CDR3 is TGCAGTGCTAGAGCCCCACAGGTTGGAGCCCGTGAAGCTTTCTTT.

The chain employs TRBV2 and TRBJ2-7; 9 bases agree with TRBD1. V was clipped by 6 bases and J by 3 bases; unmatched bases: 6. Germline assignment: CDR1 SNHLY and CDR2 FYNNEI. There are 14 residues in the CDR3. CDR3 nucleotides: TGTGCCAGCAGGGCCGGGACAGGGAACTACGAGCAGTACTTC. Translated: CASRAGTGNYEQYF.